These 22 T cell receptor beta chains were sequenced from one sample in a study of T cell repertoires in cytomegalovirus infection. TCRdb reprocessed the reads with MiXCR, giving one entry per CDR3 protein. In the table there are approximately 500,000 distinct CDR3 sequences, more than 25% of which are singletons. Sequencing input: PBMCs. These receptors were obtained from a human donor in good health (CMV status not recorded). Some clones in this sample may be carry-over from other donors' samples.

This clonotype was detected ten times or more. The rearrangement uses TRBV7-2 and TRBJ2-3, with D tentatively TRBD1 (6 bases). Germline CDR1 reads SGHTA; CDR2 reads FQGNSA. With 3 bases removed from V and 1 base from J, the gap between germline ends came to 8 bases. The CDR3 spans 14 residues. Here the CDR3 DNA reads TGTGCCAGCAGCTTGAACAGGGGCACAGATACGCAGTATTTT. It yields the protein CASSLNRGTDTQYF.

The J gene is TRBJ2-3, the V gene TRBV27; TRBD2 agrees at 8 bases. Per the germline V gene, CDR1 is MNHEY and CDR2 is SMNVEV (reference sequence). The CDR3 has 11 amino acids. Trimming removed 5 bases from V and 8 bases from J; junction bases left unmatched: 0. CDR3 amino acids: CASSREGTQYF. In DNA, the CDR3 is TGTGCCAGCAGTCGGGAGGGTACGCAGTATTTT.

The V and J genes are TRBV6-2 or TRBV6-3 and TRBJ2-7, with 10 bases lining up with TRBD1. Germline CDR1 MNHEY, CDR2 SVGEGT. V lost 6 bases to trimming and J lost 4 bases; unmatched junction nucleotides: 9. CDR3 length: 15 residues. The CDR3 spells CASSHRDRGIYEQYF. CDR3 nucleotides: TGTGCCAGCAGCCACCGGGACAGGGGCATTTACGAGCAGTACTTC.

This clonotype appeared many times. This chain's CDR3 is CASSVSGPKNIQYF. The CDR3 DNA is TGTGCCAGCAGCGTATCCGGGCCTAAAAACATTCAGTACTTC. The rearrangement links TRBV7-2 to TRBJ2-4; D not certain. The CDR3 loop spans 14 amino acids. Deletions cut 5 bases from V and 4 bases from J, with 12 bases between. Looked up from germline, CDR1 is SGHTA and CDR2 is FQGNSA.

This chain links TRBV12-5 with TRBJ1-2; D gene unclear. This CDR3 spans 16 amino acids. V lost 6 bases and J 3 bases, leaving 20 bases between the germline ends. Germline V gene data show CDR1 as LGHNT and CDR2 as FRNRAP. CDR3 nucleotide sequence: TGTGCTAGTGGAACAAAGCGGATCATCCGCTACTATGGCTACACCTTC. Translation: CASGTKRIIRYYGYTF.

This clonotype was detected many times. Written as DNA, the CDR3 is TGTGCCAGCAGCTATGTGGTTGCGACTCAAGAGACCCAGTACTTC. Translating gives CASSYVVATQETQYF. The rearrangement links TRBV7-2 to TRBJ2-5; D is unresolved. Germline loops: CDR1 SGHTA, CDR2 FQGNSA. The CDR3 contains 15 residues. Trimming cost V 4 bases and J 2 bases, with 14 bases left between them.

V is TRBV6-2 or TRBV6-3 and J is TRBJ2-1; TRBD2 matches at 7 bases. V trimming: 2 bases; J trimming: 9 bases; junction bases outside the gene matches: 10. The CDR3 length is 15 residues. The germline V gene has CDR1 MNHEY and CDR2 SVGEGT. The CDR3 loop is CASSYPAGWGSEQFF. CDR3 in DNA: TGTGCCAGCAGTTACCCAGCGGGGTGGGGAAGTGAGCAGTTCTTC.

CDR3 coding DNA: TGTGCCAGCAGCTTGTGGATAGCGGGAGGCCAAGAGACCCAGTACTTC. Protein sequence: CASSLWIAGGQETQYF. The chain employs TRBV7-2 and TRBJ2-5; TRBD2 agrees at 10 bases. CDR1 is SGHTA, CDR2 FQGNSA, per germline. With 3 bases clipped from V and 1 base from J, the junction kept 5 bases outside the gene matches. The CDR3 totals 16 residues.

This clonotype occurred many times. The V gene is TRBV7-2, the J gene TRBJ1-1, with D perhaps matching TRBD1 (6 bases). Per the germline V gene, CDR1 is SGHTA and CDR2 is FQGNSA. The CDR3 loop spans 20 amino acids. V lost 4 bases, J lost 4 bases, and 31 bases lay in between. CDR3 protein: CASSSTGAVRPGWGSTEAFF. CDR3 DNA sequence: TGTGCCAGCAGCTCAACGGGGGCAGTCAGGCCGGGCTGGGGATCCACTGAAGCTTTCTTT.

The chain employs TRBV19 and TRBJ1-3; D not resolved. The CDR3 extends over 13 amino acids. CDR1 and CDR2 from the germline V gene are LNHDA and SQIVND (reference sequence). V was clipped by 6 bases and J by 3 bases, with 9 bases between them. The CDR3 region is CASRFLSGNTIYF. In nucleotides, the CDR3 is TGTGCCAGTAGGTTTTTGAGTGGAAACACCATATATTTT.

This chain joins TRBV18 and TRBJ2-1; TRBD1 is a possible D gene (6 bases). This CDR3 is built from 15 residues. Trimming removed 0 bases from V and 8 bases from J, with 14 bases in between. Germline CDR1 and CDR2: KGHSH and LQKENI. Written as DNA, the CDR3 is TGTGCCAGCTCACCACCGAGCAGGGGTAATGATGAGCAGTTCTTC. Protein: CASSPPSRGNDEQFF.

The chain combines TRBV28 with TRBJ2-7; 13 bases align to TRBD2. J lost 6 bases, V lost 8 bases, and 10 bases had no gene match. The CDR3 contains 15 residues. The germline V gene encodes CDR1 MDHEN and CDR2 SYDVKM. The CDR3 loop is CASAPGLAGVSEQYF. The CDR3, as DNA: TGTGCCAGCGCTCCCGGACTAGCGGGAGTATCCGAGCAGTACTTC.

V usage is TRBV7-2 and J usage is TRBJ2-1; 10 bases are shared with TRBD2. The V gene end was trimmed by 5 bases and the J gene end by 9 bases; junction bases not matched to a gene: 10. The germline gives CDR1 SGHTA, CDR2 FQGNSA. There are 15 residues in the CDR3. CDR3 DNA: TGTGCCAGCAGCACGCTGGGGACTAGCGAGGTTGAGCAGTTCTTC. Its translation: CASSTLGTSEVEQFF. Full variable domain (outside the CDR3, taken from reference TRBV7-2 and TRBJ2-1): GAGVSQSPSNKVTEKGKDVELRCDPISGHTALYWYRQSLGQGLEFLIYFQGNSAPDKSGLPSDRFSAERTGGSVSTLTIQRTQQEDSAVYLCASSTLGTSEVEQFFGPGTRLTVL.

This clonotype has a single count. Given a much more abundant clone one base away, this may be a read error. The chain combines TRBV6-6 with TRBJ2-1; 10 bases match TRBD2. This CDR3 spans 15 amino acids. CDR1 and CDR2 from the germline V gene are MNHNY and SVGAGI (reference sequence). CDR3 sequence: CASSYGASGRNEQLF. The CDR3 nucleotides are TGTGCCAGCAGTTACGGGGCTAGCGGGAGAAATGAGCAGTTGTTC.

This clonotype was found many times. The J gene is TRBJ2-6, the V gene TRBV19; 12 positions agree with TRBD2. V gave up 6 bases and J gave up 0 bases; unmatched junction bases: 3. Germline values: CDR1 LNHDA, CDR2 SQIVND (reference sequence). CDR3 length: 17 residues. The CDR3 DNA reads TGTGCCAGTAGCTCTAGCGGGAGGGCCTCTGGGGCCAACGTCCTGACTTTC. Translated: CASSSSGRASGANVLTF.

This clonotype has at least ten counts. V is TRBV7-2 and J is TRBJ2-7, with 7 positions matching TRBD1. Germline V lookup: CDR1 SGHTA, CDR2 FQGNSA. V dropped 1 base and J dropped 2; count of bases not matched to a gene: 5. This CDR3 is built from 15 residues. The CDR3 region has the DNA TGTGCCAGCAGCTTAGTCCCAGGGGGTGCCTACGAGCAGTACTTC. This codes for CASSLVPGGAYEQYF.

The table lists this clonotype with a few counts. The rearrangement links TRBV7-9 to TRBJ2-5; 12 bases fit TRBD2. J gave up 4 bases and V 8 bases, and 8 bases lay outside the gene matches. This CDR3 is 15 amino acids long. CDR1 and CDR2 from the germline V gene are SEHNR and FQNEAQ (reference sequence). CDR3 loop: CASGTSGRIRETQYF. Here the CDR3 DNA reads TGTGCCAGCGGTACTAGCGGGAGGATCAGAGAGACCCAGTACTTC.

The genes are TRBV30 and TRBJ1-1; the D is unclear. V lost 1 base and J lost 4, with 19 bases in between. This CDR3 region has 16 residues. CDR1 is GTSNPN, CDR2 SVGIG, per germline (reference sequence). CDR3 nucleotide sequence: TGTGCCTGGAGTGGGAATTCGGGCCTAACTCTCACTGAAGCTTTCTTT. Its protein product is CAWSGNSGLTLTEAFF.

This clonotype has just a few counts. The V call is TRBV28, the J call TRBJ2-7, with D perhaps TRBD1 or TRBD2 (5 bases each). Trimming removed 2 bases at V and 3 bases at J, with 11 bases between. CDR1 MDHEN and CDR2 SYDVKM come from the germline V gene. CDR3 length: 14 amino acids. CDR3 residues: CASSLRGRGYEQYF. In nucleotides, the CDR3 is TGTGCCAGCAGTTTAAGGGGACGGGGCTACGAGCAGTACTTC.

J is TRBJ2-5 and V is TRBV9; TRBD2 matches 7 bases. Germline V CDR1 and CDR2: SGDLS, YYNGEE. The CDR3 extends over 16 amino acids. The V gene end was trimmed by 1 base and the J gene end by 3 bases; junction bases not matched to a gene: 9. Here the CDR3 DNA reads TGTGCCAGCAGCGTATCGCCCTCACGGGGGGAAGAGACCCAGTACTTC. Translation: CASSVSPSRGEETQYF.

This clonotype was counted once. This chain links TRBV20-1 with TRBJ2-5; perhaps D is TRBD1 or TRBD2 (6 bases each). The V and J ends lost 4 bases and 3 bases respectively, with 12 bases between them. The CDR3 loop spans 13 amino acids. Per the germline V gene, CDR1 is DFQATT and CDR2 is SNEGSKA (reference sequence). CDR3 DNA: TGCAGTGCTACCCGGAGGGGGAAAGAGACCCAGTACTTC. Encoded protein: CSATRRGKETQYF.

This chain links TRBV29-1 with TRBJ2-2, with 10 positions matching TRBD2. The V segment lost 5 bases and the J segment 6 bases; nucleotides outside the gene matches: 9. The CDR3 consists of 15 residues. Germline CDR1 and CDR2: SQVTM and ANQGSEA. The CDR3: CSVSLAGVGSGELFF. The DNA of the CDR3 is TGCAGCGTTTCTCTAGCGGGAGTTGGTTCCGGGGAGCTGTTTTTT.